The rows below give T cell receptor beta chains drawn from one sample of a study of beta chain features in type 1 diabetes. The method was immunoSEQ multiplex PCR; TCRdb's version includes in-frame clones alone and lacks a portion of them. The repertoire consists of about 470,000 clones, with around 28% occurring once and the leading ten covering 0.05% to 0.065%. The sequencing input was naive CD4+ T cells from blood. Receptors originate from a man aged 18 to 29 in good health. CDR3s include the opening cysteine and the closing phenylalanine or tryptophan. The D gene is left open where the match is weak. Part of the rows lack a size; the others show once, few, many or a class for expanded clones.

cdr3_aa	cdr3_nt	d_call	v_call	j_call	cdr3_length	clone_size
CAWSLVGGYTF	TGTGCCTGGAGTTTGGTCGGTGGCTACACCTTC	NA	TRBV30	TRBJ1-2	11	NA
CAPKGQGNQPQHF	TGTGCCCCAAAAGGGCAGGGAAATCAGCCCCAGCATTTT	NA	TRBV30	TRBJ1-5	13	few
CAISESVGLAGSNEQFF	TGTGCCATCAGTGAGTCGGTGGGACTAGCGGGTTCGAATGAGCAGTTCTTC	TRBD2	TRBV10-3	TRBJ2-1	17	few
CASSRARSDEQYF	TGTGCCAGCTCACGGGCAAGGAGCGACGAGCAGTACTTC	NA	TRBV18	TRBJ2-7	13	NA
CASSVTPAPGVTEAFF	TGTGCCAGCAGCGTAACTCCGGCCCCTGGGGTGACTGAAGCTTTCTTT	NA	TRBV9	TRBJ1-1	16	NA
CASSVDVSGSSSSYEQYF	TGTGCCAGCAGCGTAGATGTTAGCGGGAGTTCGAGCTCCTACGAGCAGTACTTC	TRBD2	TRBV9	TRBJ2-7	18	once
CASSFTNSGANVLTF	TGTGCCAGTAGTTTTACAAACTCTGGGGCCAACGTCCTGACTTTC	NA	TRBV19	TRBJ2-6	15	NA
CAWSASRGGPQHF	TGTGCCTGGAGTGCATCACGGGGAGGGCCCCAGCATTTT	NA	TRBV30	TRBJ1-5	13	few
CASSVAGELFF	TGTGCCAGCAGCGTAGCTGGGGAGCTGTTTTTT	NA	TRBV9	TRBJ2-2	11	NA
CAWSVIGTNTEAFF	TGTGCCTGGAGTGTTATAGGGACGAACACTGAAGCTTTCTTT	NA	TRBV30	TRBJ1-1	14	few
CASSQDVADSSYEQYF	TGTGCCAGCAGCCAAGATGTAGCGGACTCCTCCTACGAGCAGTACTTC	NA	TRBV4-2	TRBJ2-7	16	few
CASSLGLAGREQYF	TGTGCCAGCAGCTTGGGACTAGCGGGACGAGAGCAGTACTTC	TRBD2	TRBV13	TRBJ2-7	14	NA
CASSLARDGSSYEQYF	TGTGCCAGCAGCTTGGCCCGGGACGGGAGCTCCTACGAGCAGTACTTC	NA	TRBV7-2	TRBJ2-7	16	few
CASSLTWDSSSYEQYF	TGTGCCAGCAGCTTAACCTGGGACAGCAGCTCCTACGAGCAGTACTTC	TRBD1	TRBV7-2	TRBJ2-7	16	few
CASSFGQAHGETQYF	TGCGCCAGCAGCTTCGGACAGGCCCACGGGGAGACCCAGTACTTC	TRBD1	TRBV5-1	TRBJ2-5	15	few
CASNPPNTEAFF	TGTGCCAGCAACCCCCCGAACACTGAAGCTTTCTTT	NA	TRBV28	TRBJ1-1	12	NA
CASSETGGWNEKLFF	TGTGCCAGCAGTGAGACAGGGGGCTGGAATGAAAAACTGTTTTTT	TRBD1	TRBV25-1	TRBJ1-4	15	NA
CASSRQVTDTQYF	TGTGCCAGCAGCCGTCAGGTCACAGATACGCAGTATTTT	NA	TRBV7-3	TRBJ2-3	13	NA
CASSDRLAGTSTDTQYF	TGTGCCAGCAGCGACCGACTAGCGGGGACTAGCACAGATACGCAGTATTTT	TRBD2	TRBV7-9	TRBJ2-3	17	NA
CSVALGSGQPQHF	TGCAGCGTTGCCCTGGGATCCGGTCAGCCCCAGCATTTT	NA	TRBV29-1	TRBJ1-5	13	few
CASSAWPQGVNEKLFF	TGTGCCAGCAGCGCCTGGCCACAGGGGGTTAATGAAAAACTGTTTTTT	TRBD1	TRBV11-2	TRBJ1-4	16	few
CAWSQGTSGRSSYNEQFF	TGTGCCTGGAGTCAGGGGACTAGCGGGCGAAGCTCCTACAATGAGCAGTTCTTC	TRBD2	TRBV30	TRBJ2-1	18	NA
CASSRNFNEYTEAFF	TGCGCCAGCAGCAGGAACTTCAATGAGTACACTGAAGCTTTCTTT	NA	TRBV5-1	TRBJ1-1	15	few
CASSLGHNEQFF	TGTGCCAGCAGCTTGGGTCATAATGAGCAGTTCTTC	NA	TRBV5-4	TRBJ2-1	12	few
CASSPTVNTEAFF	TGTGCCAGCAGTCCCACAGTGAACACTGAAGCTTTCTTT	NA	TRBV2	TRBJ1-1	13	NA
CASSELGLAGEETQYF	TGCGCCAGCAGCGAACTGGGACTAGCGGGAGAGGAGACCCAGTACTTC	TRBD2	TRBV5-1	TRBJ2-5	16	NA
CASSLLKTQYF	TGTGCCAGCAGCCTGTTAAAGACCCAGTACTTC	NA	TRBV6-5	TRBJ2-5	11	once
CASSSPRETQYF	TGCGCCAGCAGCTCCCCTCGAGAGACCCAGTACTTC	NA	TRBV5-1	TRBJ2-5	12	NA
CASSSLVPETQYF	TGTGCCAGCAGCTCATTGGTACCAGAGACCCAGTACTTC	NA	TRBV7-2	TRBJ2-5	13	NA
CAWSEYGELFF	TGTGCCTGGAGTGAATACGGGGAGCTGTTTTTT	NA	TRBV30	TRBJ2-2	11	NA
CASSEYRGTYEQYF	TGTGCCAGCAGTGAATACAGGGGAACCTACGAGCAGTACTTC	TRBD1	TRBV6-1	TRBJ2-7	14	NA
CAWSFGLAAPNTQYF	TGTGCCTGGAGTTTTGGACTAGCTGCCCCGAATACGCAGTATTTT	TRBD2	TRBV30	TRBJ2-3	15	few
CASSVAVGYEQFF	TGTGCCAGCAGCGTAGCGGTAGGCTATGAGCAGTTCTTC	NA	TRBV9	TRBJ2-1	13	few
CASSAGTGAAQETQYF	TGCGCCAGCAGCGCCGGGACAGGAGCCGCCCAAGAGACCCAGTACTTC	TRBD1	TRBV5-1	TRBJ2-5	16	few
CASSLTGVTEAFF	TGTGCCAGCAGCCTGACAGGCGTCACTGAAGCTTTCTTT	NA	TRBV14	TRBJ1-1	13	NA
CSVGGLAGAGDNEQFF	TGCAGCGTCGGGGGACTAGCGGGAGCTGGGGACAATGAGCAGTTCTTC	TRBD2	TRBV29-1	TRBJ2-1	16	few
CASSFHWDSYNEQFF	TGTGCCAGCAGCTTCCACTGGGACTCCTACAATGAGCAGTTCTTC	NA	TRBV7-9	TRBJ2-1	15	NA
CASSSAWPGANVLTF	TGTGCCAGCAGCTCCGCCTGGCCTGGGGCCAACGTCCTGACTTTC	NA	TRBV7-9	TRBJ2-6	15	NA
CASRATSGSDGELFF	TGTGCCAGCAGAGCAACGAGCGGGAGCGACGGGGAGCTGTTTTTT	TRBD2	TRBV2	TRBJ2-2	15	once
CASSLAGVLYEQYF	TGTGCCAGCAGCCTAGCGGGAGTTCTATACGAGCAGTACTTC	TRBD2	TRBV7-9	TRBJ2-7	14	NA
CASSLPLGVEQYF	TGTGCCAGCAGTCTCCCCTTGGGCGTCGAGCAGTACTTC	NA	TRBV28	TRBJ2-7	13	NA
CASSFWDQPRRFF	TGTGCCAGCAGTTTCTGGGACCAGCCTCGCAGGTTCTTC	NA	TRBV28	TRBJ2-1	13	NA
CAISGGSTDTQYF	TGTGCCATCAGTGGAGGGAGCACAGATACGCAGTATTTT	NA	TRBV10-3	TRBJ2-3	13	NA
CASSLGRDREKTQYF	TGTGCCAGCAGCTTAGGCCGGGACAGGGAAAAGACCCAGTACTTC	TRBD1	TRBV11-2	TRBJ2-5	15	once
CASSEGTLGYTF	TGTGCCAGCAGTGAAGGGACCCTTGGCTACACCTTC	NA	TRBV25-1	TRBJ1-2	12	few
CAVRDGGYEQYF	TGTGCCGTCCGGGACGGGGGCTACGAGCAGTACTTC	NA	TRBV10-3	TRBJ2-7	12	few
CASSSLHTGSQETQYF	TGCGCCAGCAGCTCCCTCCACACCGGGAGCCAAGAGACCCAGTACTTC	NA	TRBV5-1	TRBJ2-5	16	few
CASTQEGLAGYEQYF	TGTGCCAGCACCCAAGAAGGACTAGCCGGGTACGAGCAGTACTTC	TRBD2	TRBV6-6	TRBJ2-7	15	NA
CAISESPGKENYGYTF	TGTGCCATCAGTGAGTCGCCAGGGAAGGAAAACTATGGCTACACCTTC	NA	TRBV10-3	TRBJ1-2	16	once
CASRSLRSAYEQYF	TGTGCCAGCAGGAGTCTCCGGAGTGCCTACGAGCAGTACTTC	NA	TRBV2	TRBJ2-7	14	few
CASSVRQTQYF	TGTGCCAGCAGTGTTCGACAGACCCAGTACTTC	NA	TRBV2	TRBJ2-5	11	few
CASSRGQGSTQQYF	TGTGCCAGCAGCCGAGGACAGGGGTCTACGCAGCAGTACTTC	TRBD1	TRBV11-1	TRBJ2-7	14	few
CAWGTPYEQYF	TGTGCCTGGGGGACACCCTACGAGCAGTACTTC	NA	TRBV30	TRBJ2-7	11	once
CASSVLVETGELFF	TGTGCCAGCAGTGTACTAGTGGAGACCGGGGAGCTGTTTTTT	NA	TRBV6-6	TRBJ2-2	14	NA
CASSVAPSGSDEQFF	TGTGCCAGCAGCGTAGCTCCGAGCGGGAGCGATGAGCAGTTCTTC	TRBD2	TRBV9	TRBJ2-1	15	NA